Given below is one T cell receptor (beta chain) in context. This specimen belongs to a study of T cells in localized non-small cell lung cancer. Produced via immunoSEQ multiplex PCR; TCRdb's table is partial and in-frame only. The sample shows under 55,000 clones, 90% to 95% of them seen only once. The CDR3 spans 14 residues. V dropped 1 base and J dropped 2 bases, with 8 bases sitting between them. Germline assignment: CDR1 KGHSH and CDR2 LQKENI. This TCR was recovered from a woman aged 40-75 years with stage II lung adenocarcinoma. The V call is TRBV18, the J call TRBJ2-5; no firm D call. The material sequenced was PBMCs, taken before any cancer treatment. CDR3 region: CASSPRKAQETQYF. The CDR3 nucleotides are TGTGCCAGCTCACCACGAAAGGCGCAAGAGACCCAGTACTTC.